The next 17 T cell receptor beta chains were all read from a single sample in a study of response to subunit inactivated influenza vaccine. TCRdb used MiXCR to reprocess the RT-PCR reads, holding one entry per CDR3 protein. The repertoire holds 300,000 to 350,000 distinct CDR3 sequences, 20% to 25% seen once, with more than 8.5% in the top ten. Sequencing was performed on PBMCs from blood, taken less than 22 months after vaccination. Source of these receptors: a man between 50 and 70 years old who received an inactivated influenza vaccine.

This clonotype was found many times. The chain carries TRBV7-9 and TRBJ2-1; no clear D gene. The CDR3 extends over 17 amino acids. V was clipped by 5 bases and J by 1 base, with 18 bases between them. Per the germline V gene, CDR1 is SEHNR and CDR2 is FQNEAQ (reference sequence). The CDR3 spells CASSPPRNSSSYNEQFF. The CDR3 region has the DNA TGTGCCAGCAGCCCCCCCCGGAACAGTTCTTCCTACAATGAGCAGTTCTTC.

The V gene is TRBV12-3 or TRBV12-4, the J gene TRBJ1-2; TRBD1 is a possible D gene (5 bases). Trimming shortened V by 5 bases and J by 4 bases, and 14 bases separated the two germline ends. The CDR3 consists of 14 residues. In DNA form, the CDR3 reads TGTGCCAGCAGTCTAAGGGGCAGTGGCTATGGCTACACCTTC. The encoded protein is CASSLRGSGYGYTF.

This clonotype was seen more than once but under ten times. This rearrangement joins TRBV4-3 to TRBJ2-1; TRBD1 agrees at 11 bases. The CDR3 sequence is 15 residues long. J lost 11 bases, V lost 4 bases, and 10 bases had no gene match. The germline V gene encodes CDR1 LGHNA and CDR2 YSLEER. The CDR3 reads CASSPGTGGVEKQFF. CDR3 DNA: TGCGCCAGCAGCCCCGGGACAGGGGGAGTCGAGAAGCAGTTCTTC.

This clonotype was seen at least ten times. The rearrangement uses TRBV12-3 or TRBV12-4 and TRBJ1-3, with 8 nucleotides matching TRBD1. CDR3 length equals 17 residues. With 3 bases clipped from V and 3 bases from J, the junction kept 10 bases outside the gene matches. The CDR3, as DNA: TGTGCCAGCAGTTTTCGACCCCGGACAGGGTTTGGAAACACCATATATTTT. Protein product: CASSFRPRTGFGNTIYF.

The V gene is TRBV5-1, the J gene TRBJ1-4; D gene ambiguous. The length of the CDR3 is 14 residues. Germline V gene data show CDR1 as SGHRS and CDR2 as YFSETQ. V was pared by 4 bases and J by 7 bases, with 14 bases between. CDR3: CASSEGAGGEKLFF. CDR3 sequence (DNA): TGCGCCAGCAGCGAGGGCGCAGGCGGTGAAAAACTGTTTTTT.

This clonotype has ten or more counts. V is TRBV20-1 and J is TRBJ1-1; the D gene is possibly TRBD1 (5 bases). The V end was cut by 3 bases, the J end by 4 bases, with 18 bases between. Germline V gene lookup returns CDR1 DFQATT and CDR2 SNEGSKA (reference sequence). The CDR3 is 15 residues long. The CDR3 DNA reads as TGCAGTGCTAGGAGGGGAGGAGGGGCAGGCACTGAAGCTTTCTTT. Its protein is CSARRGGGAGTEAFF.

The sample holds one count of this clonotype. The rearrangement joins TRBV7-2 to TRBJ2-5; 8 nucleotides match TRBD2. Germline values: CDR1 SGHTA, CDR2 FQGNSA. The CDR3 extends over 16 amino acids. Trimming at V came to 5 bases and at J to 2 bases, leaving 10 bases not matched to a gene. The CDR3 reads CASSPYGSGSQETQYF. The CDR3 DNA sequence: TGTGCCAGCAGCCCTTATGGGAGCGGGAGTCAAGAGACCCAGTACTTC. The whole variable domain, filled in from reference TRBV7-2 and TRBJ2-5, reads GAGVSQSPSNKVTEKGKDVELRCDPISGHTALYWYRQSLGQGLEFLIYFQGNSAPDKSGLPSDRFSAERTGGSVSTLTIQRTQQEDSAVYLCASSPYGSGSQETQYFGPGTRLLVL.

This chain links TRBV4-2 with TRBJ1-2; D unresolved. V was shortened by 3 bases and J by 2 bases, with 10 bases between the two germline ends. There are 14 residues in the CDR3. In germline, CDR1 is LGHNA, CDR2 YNFKEQ. The CDR3, as DNA: TGTGCCAGCAGCCAGGCGCCAGCCAACTATGGCTACACCTTC. Residues: CASSQAPANYGYTF.

The chain has TRBV14 and TRBJ2-2; possibly TRBD2 for D (6 bases). Deletions cut 1 base from V and 6 bases from J, with 12 bases between. The CDR3 length is 15 residues. The V gene's germline CDR1 is SGHDN and CDR2 FVKESK. The CDR3 reads CASSQVGEAAGELFF. The DNA of the CDR3 is TGTGCCAGCAGCCAAGTGGGGGAGGCGGCCGGGGAGCTGTTTTTT.

The CDR3 DNA reads as TGTGCCAGCAGTCCAACCCCGGGCAGGGGACAAGAGACCCAGTACTTC. It yields the protein CASSPTPGRGQETQYF. J is TRBJ2-5 and V is TRBV28, with D possibly matching TRBD1 (6 bases). Between the trimmed V and J ends, which lost 5 bases and 2 bases, there was a span of 18 bases. CDR1 MDHEN and CDR2 SYDVKM come from the germline V gene. The CDR3 has 16 residues.

This clonotype was recorded many times. The gene calls are TRBV19 and TRBJ1-3; D not certain. Germline CDR1 and CDR2: LNHDA and SQIVND (reference sequence). The CDR3 runs 15 residues. V was clipped by 3 bases and J by 4 bases, with 13 bases between them. CDR3: CASSIAGFRGNTIYF. The CDR3 DNA follows: TGTGCCAGTAGTATCGCCGGATTTCGGGGAAACACCATATATTTT.

The chain joins TRBV2 to TRBJ1-1; D is perhaps TRBD1 (6 bases). The CDR3 is 14 amino acids. V gave up 8 bases and J gave up 2 bases, with 15 bases separating them. Per the germline V gene, CDR1 is SNHLY and CDR2 is FYNNEI. CDR3 DNA sequence: TGTGCCAGCGGGGGTTTACAGGGCAACACTGAAGCTTTCTTT. Its translation: CASGGLQGNTEAFF.

In its sample, this clonotype was seen a few times. The chain uses TRBV9 and TRBJ2-7; D not resolved. V was shortened by 0 bases and J by 0 bases, with 7 bases between the two germline ends. The CDR3 has 14 amino acids. In germline, CDR1 is SGDLS, CDR2 YYNGEE. The CDR3 here is CASSVELFSYEQYF. The CDR3, as DNA: TGTGCCAGCAGCGTAGAACTGTTCTCCTACGAGCAGTACTTC. Complete variable domain (other parts from reference TRBV9 and TRBJ2-7): DSGVTQTPKHLITATGQRVTLRCSPRSGDLSVYWYQQSLDQGLQFLIQYYNGEERAKGNILERFSAQQFPDLHSELNLSSLELGDSALYFCASSVELFSYEQYFGPGTRLTVT.

This clonotype was counted a single time. The CDR3 sequence is CASSLLAQGGEKLFF. CDR3 in DNA: TGTGCCAGCAGTTTATTGGCACAGGGGGGGGAAAAACTGTTTTTT. V gene TRBV27 combines with J gene TRBJ1-4; 8 nucleotides align to TRBD1. With V trimmed by 1 base and J by 8 bases, 6 bases remained unmatched. Germline V lookup: CDR1 MNHEY, CDR2 SMNVEV (reference sequence). CDR3 length: 15 residues.

The rearrangement uses TRBV28 and TRBJ2-2; TRBD2 aligns across 8 bases. This CDR3 has 15 amino acids. Losses at the gene ends were 10 bases for V and 6 bases for J; bases not matched to a gene: 13. CDR1 is MDHEN and CDR2 is SYDVKM in the germline V gene. CDR3 nucleotides: TGTGCCATCCACTCCGGGACTAGGTCTCCCGGGGAGCTGTTTTTT. Amino acids: CAIHSGTRSPGELFF.

This clonotype was seen more than once but under ten times. At one end, the junction sequence differs from germline, possibly due to a read error. CDR3 protein: CASSQDSAVGYGHTF. The CDR3 DNA reads TGTGCCAGCAGCCAAGATTCGGCAGTCGGGTATGGCCACACCTTC. The chain has TRBV4-2 and TRBJ1-2; D remains unclear. CDR3 size: 15 residues. The germline gives CDR1 LGHNA, CDR2 YNFKEQ.

The chain uses TRBV7-2 and TRBJ1-5; D is undetermined. The V gene lost 7 bases and the J gene lost 0 bases, with 4 bases spanning the gap. Germline lookup yields CDR1 SGHTA and CDR2 FQGNSA. The CDR3 extends over 12 amino acids. CDR3 nucleotide sequence: TGTGCCAGCACCGATAGCAATCAGCCCCAGCATTTT. Amino acid sequence: CASTDSNQPQHF.